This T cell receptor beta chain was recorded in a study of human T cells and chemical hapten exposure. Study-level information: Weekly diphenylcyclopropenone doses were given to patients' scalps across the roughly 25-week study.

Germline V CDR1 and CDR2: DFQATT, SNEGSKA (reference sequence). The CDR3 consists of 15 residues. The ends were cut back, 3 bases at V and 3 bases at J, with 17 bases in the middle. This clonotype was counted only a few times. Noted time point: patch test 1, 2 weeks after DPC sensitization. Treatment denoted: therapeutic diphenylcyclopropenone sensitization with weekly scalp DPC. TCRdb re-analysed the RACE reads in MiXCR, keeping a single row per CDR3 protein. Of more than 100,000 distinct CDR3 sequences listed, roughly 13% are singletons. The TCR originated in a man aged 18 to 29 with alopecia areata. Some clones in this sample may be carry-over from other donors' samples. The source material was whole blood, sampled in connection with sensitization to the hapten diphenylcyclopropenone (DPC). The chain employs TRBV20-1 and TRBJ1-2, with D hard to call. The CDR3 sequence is CSASTDQVSYYGYTF. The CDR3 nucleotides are TGCAGTGCTAGTACCGACCAGGTGAGCTACTATGGCTACACCTTC.